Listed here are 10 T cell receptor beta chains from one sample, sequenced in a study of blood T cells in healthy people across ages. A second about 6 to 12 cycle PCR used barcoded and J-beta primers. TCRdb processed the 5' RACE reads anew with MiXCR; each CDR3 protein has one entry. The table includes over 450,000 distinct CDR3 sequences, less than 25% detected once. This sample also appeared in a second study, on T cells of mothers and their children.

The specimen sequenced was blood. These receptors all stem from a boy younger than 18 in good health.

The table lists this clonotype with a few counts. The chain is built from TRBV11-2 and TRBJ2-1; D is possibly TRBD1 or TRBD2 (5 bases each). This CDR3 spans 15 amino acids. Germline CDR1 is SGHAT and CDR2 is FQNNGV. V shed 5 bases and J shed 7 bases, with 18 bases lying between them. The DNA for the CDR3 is TGTGCCAGCAGCCGCGATTGGGGGACCGGTAATGAGCAGTTCTTC. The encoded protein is CASSRDWGTGNEQFF.

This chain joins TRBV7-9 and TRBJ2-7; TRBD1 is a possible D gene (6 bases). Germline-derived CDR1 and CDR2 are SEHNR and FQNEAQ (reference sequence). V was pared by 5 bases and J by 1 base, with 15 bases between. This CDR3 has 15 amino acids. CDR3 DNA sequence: TGTGCCAGCAGCCCCCTTAACAGGGAGTCCTACGAGCAGTACTTC. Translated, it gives CASSPLNRESYEQYF.

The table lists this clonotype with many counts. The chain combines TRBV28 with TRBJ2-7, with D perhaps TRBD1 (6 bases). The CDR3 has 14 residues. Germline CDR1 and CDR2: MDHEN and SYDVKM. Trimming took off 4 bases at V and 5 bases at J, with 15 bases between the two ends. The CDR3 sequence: CASSSLGAKHEQYF. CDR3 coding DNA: TGTGCCAGCAGTTCATTGGGGGCTAAACACGAGCAGTACTTC.

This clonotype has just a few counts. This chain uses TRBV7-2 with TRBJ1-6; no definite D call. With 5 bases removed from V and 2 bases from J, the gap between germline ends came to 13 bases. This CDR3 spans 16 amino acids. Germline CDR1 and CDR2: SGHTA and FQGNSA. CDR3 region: CASSPPGNTYNSPLHF. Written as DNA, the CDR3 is TGTGCCAGCAGCCCGCCGGGGAACACCTATAATTCACCCCTCCACTTT.

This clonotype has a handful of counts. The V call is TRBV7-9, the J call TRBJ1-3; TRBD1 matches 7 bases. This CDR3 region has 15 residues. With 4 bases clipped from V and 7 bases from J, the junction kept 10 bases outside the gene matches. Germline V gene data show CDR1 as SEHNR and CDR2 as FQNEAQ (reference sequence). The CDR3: CASSSGQERANTIYF. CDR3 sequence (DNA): TGTGCCAGCAGCTCTGGACAGGAAAGGGCCAACACCATATATTTT.

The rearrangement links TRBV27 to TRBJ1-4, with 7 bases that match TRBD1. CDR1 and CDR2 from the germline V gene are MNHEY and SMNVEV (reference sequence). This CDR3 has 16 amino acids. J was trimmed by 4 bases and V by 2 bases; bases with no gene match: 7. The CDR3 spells CASSLRGQGGNEKLFF. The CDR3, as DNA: TGTGCCAGCAGTTTACGGGGCCAGGGGGGTAATGAAAAACTGTTTTTT.

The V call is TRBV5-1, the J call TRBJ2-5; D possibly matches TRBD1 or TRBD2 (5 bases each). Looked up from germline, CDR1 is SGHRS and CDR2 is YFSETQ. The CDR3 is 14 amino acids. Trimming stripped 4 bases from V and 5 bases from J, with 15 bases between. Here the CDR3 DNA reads TGCGCCAGCAGCCTGGGACGGGTTGAGGAGACCCAGTACTTC. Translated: CASSLGRVEETQYF. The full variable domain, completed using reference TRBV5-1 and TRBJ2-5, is KAGVTQTPRYLIKTRGQQVTLSCSPISGHRSVSWYQQTPGQGLQFLFEYFSETQRNKGNFPGRFSGRQFSNSRSEMNVSTLELGDSALYLCASSLGRVEETQYFGPGTRLLVL.

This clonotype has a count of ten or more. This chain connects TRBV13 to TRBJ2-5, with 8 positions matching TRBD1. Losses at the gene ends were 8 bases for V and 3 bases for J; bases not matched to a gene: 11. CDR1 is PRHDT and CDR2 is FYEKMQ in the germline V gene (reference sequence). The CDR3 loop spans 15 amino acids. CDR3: CASGGGQQGEETQYF. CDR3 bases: TGTGCCAGCGGAGGGGGACAACAGGGGGAAGAGACCCAGTACTTC.

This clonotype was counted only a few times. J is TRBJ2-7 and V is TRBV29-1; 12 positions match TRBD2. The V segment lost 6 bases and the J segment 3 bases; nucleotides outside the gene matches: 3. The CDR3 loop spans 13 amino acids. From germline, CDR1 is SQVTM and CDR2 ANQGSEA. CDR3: CSVRLAGDYEQYF. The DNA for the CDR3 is TGCAGCGTAAGACTAGCGGGGGACTACGAGCAGTACTTC.

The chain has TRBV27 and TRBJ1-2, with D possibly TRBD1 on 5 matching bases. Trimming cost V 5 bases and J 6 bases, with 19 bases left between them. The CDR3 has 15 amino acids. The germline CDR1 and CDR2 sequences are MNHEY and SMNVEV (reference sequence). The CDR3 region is CASSPNGARRDGYTF. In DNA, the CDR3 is TGTGCCAGCAGTCCGAATGGGGCGCGGAGAGATGGCTACACCTTC.